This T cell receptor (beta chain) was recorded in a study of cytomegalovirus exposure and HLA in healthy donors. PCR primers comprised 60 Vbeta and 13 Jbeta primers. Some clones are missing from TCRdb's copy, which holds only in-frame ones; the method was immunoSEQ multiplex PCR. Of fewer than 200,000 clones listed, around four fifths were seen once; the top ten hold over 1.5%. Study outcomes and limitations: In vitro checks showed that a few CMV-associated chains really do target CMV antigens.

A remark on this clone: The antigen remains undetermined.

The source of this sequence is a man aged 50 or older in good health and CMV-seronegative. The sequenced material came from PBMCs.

The CDR3 reads CASRDGTSGYNEQFF. CDR3 nucleotide sequence: TGTGCCAGCAGGGATGGGACTAGCGGTTACAATGAGCAGTTCTTC. The J gene is TRBJ2-1, the V gene TRBV6-1, with TRBD2 identical over 11 bases. V shed 6 bases and J 4 bases; nucleotides not matched to a gene: 5. The CDR3 has 15 amino acids. From germline, CDR1 is MNHNS and CDR2 SASEGT.